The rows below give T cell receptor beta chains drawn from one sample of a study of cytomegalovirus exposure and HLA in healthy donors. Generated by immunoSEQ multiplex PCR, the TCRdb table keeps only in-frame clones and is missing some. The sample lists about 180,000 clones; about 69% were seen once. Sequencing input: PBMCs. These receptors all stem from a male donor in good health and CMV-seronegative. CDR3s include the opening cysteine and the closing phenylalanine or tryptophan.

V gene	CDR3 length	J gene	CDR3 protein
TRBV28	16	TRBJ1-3	CASGPPRVRSGNTIYF
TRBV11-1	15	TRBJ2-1	CASSSRVLGYNEQFF
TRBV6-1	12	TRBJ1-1	CATEGEYTEAFF
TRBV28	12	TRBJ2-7	CASSIPLYEQYF
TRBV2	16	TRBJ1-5	CASSELGSGGAQPQHF
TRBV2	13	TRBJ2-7	CASSSEAYYEQYF
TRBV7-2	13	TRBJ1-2	CASSTGQNYGYTF
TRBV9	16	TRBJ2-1	CASSARGGGGSNEQFF
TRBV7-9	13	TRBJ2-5	CASSLGGDGTQYF
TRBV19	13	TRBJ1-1	CASSINGGGEAFF
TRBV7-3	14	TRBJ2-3	CASSFSGATDTQYF
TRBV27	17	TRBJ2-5	CASSLSLAANSQETQYF
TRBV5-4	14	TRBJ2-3	CASSLTASTDTQYF
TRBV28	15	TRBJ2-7	CASSFSGRTGAGEYF
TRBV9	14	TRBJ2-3	CASSVGRVTDTQYF
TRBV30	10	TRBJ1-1	CAWGDRKAFF
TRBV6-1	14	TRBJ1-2	CASNPGQERHGYTF
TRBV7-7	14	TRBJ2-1	CASSSGLAGREQFF
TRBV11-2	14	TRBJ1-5	CASSGRDRDQPQHF
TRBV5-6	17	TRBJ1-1	CASSPPRDRGQGDEAFF
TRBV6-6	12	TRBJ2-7	CASSSISYEQYF
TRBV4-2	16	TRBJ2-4	CASSQGTVPAKNIQYF
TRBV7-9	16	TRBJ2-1	CASSSERGASYNEQFF
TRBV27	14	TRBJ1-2	CASSLSLTGYGYTF
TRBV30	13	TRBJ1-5	CAFRQGGNQPQHF
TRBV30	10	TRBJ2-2	CAWGGGELFF
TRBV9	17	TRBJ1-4	CASSERTGGATNEKLFF
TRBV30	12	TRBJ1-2	CAWSRPSYGYTF
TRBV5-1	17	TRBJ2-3	CASSLQGLAASTDTQYF
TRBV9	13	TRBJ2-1	CASSVLGDNEQFF
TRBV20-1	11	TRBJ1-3	CSALSGNTIYF
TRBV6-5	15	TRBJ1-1	CASSYSSNLNTEAFF
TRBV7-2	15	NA	CASSLTTGGLYEQYF
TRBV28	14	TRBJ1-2	CASTSPTGKFGYTF
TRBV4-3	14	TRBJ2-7	CASRPGTGDYEQYF
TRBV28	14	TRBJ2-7	CASTVSGSSYEQYF
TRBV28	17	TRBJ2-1	CASSLGTSGFSYNEQFF
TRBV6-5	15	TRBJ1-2	CASSYGQAGARSRIF
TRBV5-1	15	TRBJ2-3	CASSLGGGVRDTQYF
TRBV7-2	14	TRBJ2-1	CASSLTSGMDEQFF
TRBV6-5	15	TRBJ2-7	CASSYSQYRTYEQYF
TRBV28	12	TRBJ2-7	CASSGQGNEQYF
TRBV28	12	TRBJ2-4	CASSLAGVIQYF
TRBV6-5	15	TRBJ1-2	CASSYSTGRSYGYTF
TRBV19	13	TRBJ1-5	CASSYRANQPQHF
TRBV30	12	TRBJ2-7	CAWSLSGSEQYF
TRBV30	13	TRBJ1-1	CAWSGQEGSEAFF
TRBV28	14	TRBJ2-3	CASSFRLATDTQYF
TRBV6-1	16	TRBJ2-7	CASSELAGGRNYEQYF
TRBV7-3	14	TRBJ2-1	CASSRTGAPLEQFF